The 2 T cell receptor beta chains presented below share a single source sample, sequenced in a study of blood T cells in healthy people across ages. A second PCR, run for about 7 to 11 cycles, used a sample-barcoded 5' primer plus a J-beta primer mix. MiXCR was run by TCRdb on the 5' RACE reads, yielding one entry per CDR3 protein. The sample yields 550,000 to 700,000 distinct CDR3 sequences, 27% seen once. The sequenced material came from blood. The receptor set was obtained from an older woman in good health.

Only a few counts were recorded for this clonotype. The chain employs TRBV2 and TRBJ1-4; D call uncertain. The germline V gene has CDR1 SNHLY and CDR2 FYNNEI. The V end was cut by 4 bases, the J end by 3 bases, with 9 bases between. The CDR3 runs to 14 residues. The CDR3 protein is CASSGGLSNEKLFF. DNA for the CDR3: TGTGCCAGCAGTGGAGGGCTCTCTAATGAAAAACTGTTTTTT.

This chain connects TRBV20-1 to TRBJ1-4; 8 nucleotides match TRBD1. Trimming at V came to 6 bases and at J to 8 bases, leaving 11 bases not matched to a gene. This CDR3 comprises 14 residues. Germline loops: CDR1 DFQATT, CDR2 SNEGSKA (reference sequence). The CDR3, as DNA: TGCAGTGCACCCGACTCGACAGGGGTCGAAAAACTGTTTTTT. It yields the protein CSAPDSTGVEKLFF.